This is a list of T cell receptor beta chains from one sample in a study of lymphopenia after photon versus proton radiotherapy. TCRdb's table, derived via immunoSEQ multiplex PCR, lists solely in-frame clones and lacks some. The profile shows over 25,000 clones, about 92% of them singletons. Source: peripheral blood, taken from a patient treated with photon-based radiotherapy. These receptors came from a woman in her forties or fifties with cholangiocarcinoma. The CDR3 runs from the conserved cysteine through the conserved F or W. Fields, in order: D gene, V gene, CDR3 protein. D genes are given only for firm matches.

. TRBV19 CASSILRGKDTEAFF
. TRBV6-6 CASSYSSGYTF
TRBD1 TRBV2 CASNIQGARGQPQHF
. TRBV29-1 CSVLDSNQPQHF
. TRBV9 CASSVEGVATDTQYF
TRBD1 TRBV7-2 CASSENRGLGNTIYF
TRBD1 TRBV6-5 CASSLGQGREKLFF
TRBD1 TRBV19 CASSFRDRGYEQYF
TRBD1 TRBV2 CASRVGQGATNEKLFF
. TRBV10-2 CASSESDEFLSEAFF
. TRBV25-1 CASSESDAPRADGYTF
TRBD1 TRBV7-9 CASSVGTDNTEAFF
. TRBV4-2 CASSPQGQYRYGYTF
. TRBV15 CATRGLSNQPQHF
. TRBV14 CASSLRLGGGETQYF
. TRBV29-1 CSVTDAVDNSYEQYF
TRBD1 TRBV18 CASSPQDRDTEAFF
TRBD1 TRBV7-8 CASSPGTGMGTYEQYF
. TRBV6-5 CASSYQGLEYGYTF
. TRBV9 CASSPQGIDYGYTF
. TRBV7-2 CASSLSANFGNEKLFF
. TRBV6-9 CASSYPLRTNYGYTF
. TRBV13 CASSSDRFGSPLHF
TRBD2 TRBV7-2 CASSLIGGGSYNEQFF
TRBD1 TRBV27 CASSLQGASYGYTF
TRBD1 TRBV7-9 CASSFRTGGGYGYTF
. TRBV10-3 CAISDGVYGYTF
TRBD1 TRBV19 CASSPRDRGFGSNQPQHF
TRBD1 TRBV18 CASSPRQGIGNEQFF
TRBD1 TRBV5-4 CASSLDRGLSGNTIYF
TRBD2 TRBV4-1 CASTPGTRDTGELFF
TRBD2 TRBV18 CASSPGLAPYEQYF
. TRBV2 CASRVGGEPGYTF
. TRBV4-1 CASSQDTRALGHNEQFF
. TRBV10-3 CAAKLGGNTGELFF
. TRBV2 CASNPGEKLFF
. TRBV10-3 CAISGGWGTDTQYF
. TRBV2 CASSEASVSWFEQYF
. TRBV19 CASSTRAAVGAGNTIYF
. TRBV7-6 CASSPLSGPPYEQYF
. TRBV11-2 CASSFTLGGYTF
. TRBV5-4 CASSPEGGRNTGELFF
. TRBV10-3 CAISESMGRKNTEAFF
. TRBV5-4 CASSLALSPEAFF
. TRBV7-2 CASSQEGTTMATF
TRBD1 TRBV6-5 CASSYSQGASYEQYF
. TRBV6-1 CASRLDSRNQPQHF
TRBD1 TRBV5-5 CASSLWVLQGATEAFF
. TRBV7-9 CASWTTSDGNTIYF
. TRBV19 CASRQQGNYGYTF
. TRBV11-2 CASSSRQPLGLPGDTQYF
. TRBV7-2 CASSLLLWNTIYF
TRBD1 TRBV6-5 CASKRGQGALSPLHF
TRBD1 TRBV10-3 CAISEDRGFLTEAFF
. TRBV7-9 CASTPQRHEKLFF